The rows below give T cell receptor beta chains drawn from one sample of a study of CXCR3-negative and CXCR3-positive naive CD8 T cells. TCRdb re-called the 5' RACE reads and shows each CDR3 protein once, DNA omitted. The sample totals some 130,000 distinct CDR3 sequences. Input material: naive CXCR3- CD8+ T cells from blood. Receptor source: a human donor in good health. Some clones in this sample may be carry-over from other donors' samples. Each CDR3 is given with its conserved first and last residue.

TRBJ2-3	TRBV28	CASSSLAGGTDTQYF
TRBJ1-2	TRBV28	CASSLGQGKGYTF
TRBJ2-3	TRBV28	CASIREGDTQYF
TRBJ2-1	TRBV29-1	CSVGVDSYNEQFF
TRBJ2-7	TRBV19	CASSIVAGESYEQYF
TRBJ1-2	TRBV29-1	CSVVGALQLSNYGYTF
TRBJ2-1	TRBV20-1	CSAKVAVAALSYNEQFF
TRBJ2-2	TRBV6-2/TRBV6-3	CASSYSSTGELFF
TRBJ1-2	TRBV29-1	CSVEDPRAGNGYTF
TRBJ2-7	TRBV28	CASRIEEGRYEQYF
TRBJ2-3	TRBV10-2	CASSDGQGPPTDTQYF
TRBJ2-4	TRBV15	CATSISPPGRQNIQYF
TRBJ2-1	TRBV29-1	CSVSWGLAGVGEQFF
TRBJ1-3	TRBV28	CASRVSGLSGNTIYF
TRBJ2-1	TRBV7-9	CASSPRPGQGAMDNEQFF
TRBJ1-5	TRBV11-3	CASSLAGPNARPQHF
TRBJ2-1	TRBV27	CASSAPSSFYNEQFF
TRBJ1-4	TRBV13	CASSSRGWEKLFF
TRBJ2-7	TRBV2	CASSETGPLTSRPYEQYF
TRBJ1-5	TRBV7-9	CASSLGEVGRKNQPQHF
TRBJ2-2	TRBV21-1	CASSQNLVSAFAGELFF
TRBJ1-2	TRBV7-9	CASSSRMNDQYGYTF
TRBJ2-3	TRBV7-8	CASSPRLAETSTDTQYF
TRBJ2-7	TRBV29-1	CSVEVGYEQYF
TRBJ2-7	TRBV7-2	CASSPEWVIGGEHIYEQYF
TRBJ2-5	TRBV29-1	CNARAVGETQYF
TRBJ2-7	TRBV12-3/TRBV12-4	CASSDAGAYEQYF
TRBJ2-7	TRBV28	CASSDPGLAGTYEQYF
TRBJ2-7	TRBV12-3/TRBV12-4	CASRRKAGTPYEQYF
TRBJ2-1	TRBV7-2	CASSQGLAGSYNEQFF
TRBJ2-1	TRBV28	CASSLQAGAAQFF
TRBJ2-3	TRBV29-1	CSVYQGLSVDTQYF
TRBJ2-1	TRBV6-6	CASNTLAGEDNEQFF
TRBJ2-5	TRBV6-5	CASSYEQGPYQETQYF
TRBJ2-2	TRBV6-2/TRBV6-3	CASSPGTAKTGELFF
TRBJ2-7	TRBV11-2	CASSTTELRHYEQYF
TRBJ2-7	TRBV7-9	CASSHRTGGIYEQYF